The clone carrying this T cell receptor (beta chain) was seen a few times. A second roughly 6 to 11 cycle PCR used barcoded and J-beta primers. Via MiXCR, TCRdb re-called the 5' RACE reads, giving one row per CDR3 protein. Seen here are 850,000 to 1,000,000 distinct CDR3 sequences, roughly 51% observed once, and the top ten hold around a fifth. These data are taken from a study of blood T cells in healthy people across ages. Study-wide background: Through template switching, about one barcoded beta molecule was captured per two T cells, as measured in model experiments.

Germline V gives CDR1 MNHNY, CDR2 SVGAGI (reference sequence). The CDR3 runs 12 residues. V lost 2 bases and J 6 bases, leaving 2 bases between the germline ends. The receptor was derived from a woman aged 55 to 70 in good health. The sequenced sample was blood. This sequence joins TRBV6-6 and TRBJ1-6; D gene uncertain. The CDR3 protein is CASSYANSPLHF. The CDR3 DNA sequence: TGTGCCAGCAGTTACGCTAATTCACCCCTCCACTTT.